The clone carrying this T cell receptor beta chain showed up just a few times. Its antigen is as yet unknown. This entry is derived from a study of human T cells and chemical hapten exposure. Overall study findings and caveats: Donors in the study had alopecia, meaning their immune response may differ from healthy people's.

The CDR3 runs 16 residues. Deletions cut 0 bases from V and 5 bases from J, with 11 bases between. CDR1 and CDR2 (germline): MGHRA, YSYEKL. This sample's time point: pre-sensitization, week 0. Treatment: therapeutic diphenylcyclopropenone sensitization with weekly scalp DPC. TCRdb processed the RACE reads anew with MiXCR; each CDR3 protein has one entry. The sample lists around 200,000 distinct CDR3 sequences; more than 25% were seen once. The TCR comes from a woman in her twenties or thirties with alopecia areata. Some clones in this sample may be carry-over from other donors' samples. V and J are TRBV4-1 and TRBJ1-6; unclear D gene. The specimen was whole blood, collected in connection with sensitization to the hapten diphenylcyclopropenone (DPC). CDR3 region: CASSQEAQLNNSPLHF. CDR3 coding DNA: TGCGCCAGCAGCCAAGAGGCACAACTCAATAATTCACCCCTCCACTTT.